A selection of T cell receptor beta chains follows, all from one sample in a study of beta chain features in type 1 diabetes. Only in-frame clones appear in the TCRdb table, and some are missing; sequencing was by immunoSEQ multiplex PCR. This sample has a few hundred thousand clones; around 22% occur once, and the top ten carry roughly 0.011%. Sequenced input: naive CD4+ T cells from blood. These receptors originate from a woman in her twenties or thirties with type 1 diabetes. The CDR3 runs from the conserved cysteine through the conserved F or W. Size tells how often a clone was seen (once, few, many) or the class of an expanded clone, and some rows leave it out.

cdr3_aa: CASRDYPRRSYNEQFF
clone_size: .
v_call: TRBV5-6

cdr3_aa: CASRKTVGDGYTF
clone_size: .
v_call: TRBV2

cdr3_aa: CASSQGRLAALQETQYF
clone_size: few
v_call: TRBV4-2

cdr3_aa: CASSMVGGNQPQHF
clone_size: .
v_call: TRBV19

cdr3_aa: CSALRSGSTDTQYF
clone_size: few
v_call: TRBV29-1

cdr3_aa: CASSYPGTDYGYTF
clone_size: once
v_call: TRBV6-6

cdr3_aa: CASSRRQGRSSTDTQYF
clone_size: .
v_call: TRBV5-1

cdr3_aa: CASSLELEQETQYF
clone_size: .
v_call: TRBV7-9

cdr3_aa: CAWTTGVVETQYF
clone_size: .
v_call: TRBV30

cdr3_aa: CAWSVQGDQPQHF
clone_size: .
v_call: TRBV30

cdr3_aa: CASSIYTAREQFF
clone_size: few
v_call: TRBV7-3

cdr3_aa: CASSFLPEEQYF
clone_size: few
v_call: TRBV27

cdr3_aa: CASSTAGTLFNYGYTF
clone_size: .
v_call: TRBV19

cdr3_aa: CATGQPLTSGRRETQYF
clone_size: .
v_call: TRBV9

cdr3_aa: CASSQSSYEQYF
clone_size: few
v_call: TRBV6-5

cdr3_aa: CASSEGDRGADTQYF
clone_size: few
v_call: TRBV25-1

cdr3_aa: CASSLYSLRTDTQYF
clone_size: few
v_call: TRBV5-6

cdr3_aa: CASSLEGNEQFF
clone_size: .
v_call: TRBV5-4

cdr3_aa: CSAYRDNEQFF
clone_size: .
v_call: TRBV20-1

cdr3_aa: CASSQGGGTQYF
clone_size: .
v_call: TRBV14

cdr3_aa: CASSSTGGREGNQPQHF
clone_size: .
v_call: TRBV7-9

cdr3_aa: CSVVGRGLTYEQYF
clone_size: .
v_call: TRBV29-1

cdr3_aa: CASRQQGEASYEQYF
clone_size: few
v_call: TRBV11-2

cdr3_aa: CASSLTGTALYGYTF
clone_size: .
v_call: TRBV18

cdr3_aa: CASSLGGPSQPQHF
clone_size: .
v_call: TRBV7-8

cdr3_aa: CASSAPGGRGGTDTQYF
clone_size: once
v_call: TRBV9

cdr3_aa: CASTPPGGRVYEQYF
clone_size: few
v_call: TRBV28

cdr3_aa: CASRDSSTDEQFF
clone_size: .
v_call: TRBV19

cdr3_aa: CAITTGGPDEQFF
clone_size: few
v_call: TRBV10-3

cdr3_aa: CASGRTGLDTDTQYF
clone_size: few
v_call: TRBV12-5

cdr3_aa: CASSPPRGNTEAFF
clone_size: few
v_call: TRBV28